This TCR beta chain was profiled in a study of cytomegalovirus exposure and HLA in healthy donors. This clone was observed a single time. Here immunoSEQ multiplex PCR was the method, and the copy in TCRdb shows in-frame clones only, minus some. The repertoire has 55,000 to 80,000 clones, approximately 96% of them found once; the top ten carry 3% to 4%. The V gene's germline CDR1 is SQVTM and CDR2 ANQGSEA. The CDR3 consists of 12 residues. Trimming at V came to 4 bases and at J to 1 base, leaving 1 base not matched to a gene. The sequence was collected from a man aged 18 to 30 in good health and CMV-seronegative. The chain couples TRBV29-1 to TRBJ2-7, with 7 bases aligning to TRBD1. The material sequenced was PBMCs. For the CDR3, the DNA is TGCAGCGTTGGGGACAGATCCTACGAGCAGTACTTC. Its translation: CSVGDRSYEQYF.